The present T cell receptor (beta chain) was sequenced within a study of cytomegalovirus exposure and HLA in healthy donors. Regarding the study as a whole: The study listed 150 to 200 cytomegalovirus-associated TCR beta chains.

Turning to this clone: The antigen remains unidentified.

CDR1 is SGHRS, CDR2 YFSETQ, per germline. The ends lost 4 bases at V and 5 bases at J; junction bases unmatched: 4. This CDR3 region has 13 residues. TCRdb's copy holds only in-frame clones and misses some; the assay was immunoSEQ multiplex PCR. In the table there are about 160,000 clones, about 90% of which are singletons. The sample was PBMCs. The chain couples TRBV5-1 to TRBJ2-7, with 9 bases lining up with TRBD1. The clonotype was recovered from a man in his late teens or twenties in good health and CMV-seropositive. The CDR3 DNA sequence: TGCGCCAGCAGCGGCGGACAGGGGCACGAGCAGTACTTC. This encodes CASSGGQGHEQYF.